Presented here are 25 T cell receptor beta chains from one specimen sequenced in a study of blood T cell repertoires in COVID-19 (TCRdb year 2020). Library preparation was by the immunoSEQ multiplex PCR assay. TCRdb took over this immuneACCESS table, retaining in-frame rearrangements with V and J assigned. Such tables are incomplete; in checked studies, under half of the missing clones stem from an unresolved V gene, and the remainder is unexplained. The sample table holds 140,000 or so clones, of which more than 75% were seen once. The ten largest make up 5% of the sample. Sequencing input: peripheral blood. Every receptor here comes from a woman between 50 and 59 years old with acute or convalescent COVID-19.

The chain joins TRBV28 to TRBJ1-1, with D possibly being TRBD1 (6 bases). The V and J ends lost 8 bases and 6 bases respectively, with 19 bases between them. This CDR3 region has 14 residues. Germline CDR1 reads MDHEN; CDR2 reads SYDVKM. CDR3 DNA: TGTGCCAGCTTACCAAACCCAGGGGCGGCTGAAGCTTTCTTT. Encoded protein: CASLPNPGAAEAFF.

V is TRBV11-3 and J is TRBJ2-1; TRBD1 aligns across 7 bases. The CDR3 extends over 14 amino acids. V lost 1 base to trimming and J lost 8 bases; unmatched junction nucleotides: 5. The germline V gene has CDR1 SGHNT and CDR2 YENEEA. CDR3 DNA sequence: TGTGCCAGCAGCTTAGGCGCCGGACAGGATGAGCAGTTCTTC. Translating gives CASSLGAGQDEQFF.

The rearrangement joins TRBV19 to TRBJ1-2; possible D gene TRBD1, 6 bases. V was pared by 5 bases and J by 0 bases, with 16 bases between. The CDR3 covers 16 residues. Germline CDR1 is LNHDA and CDR2 is SQIVND (reference sequence). CDR3 protein: CASSPPEGHANYGYTF. DNA of the CDR3: TGTGCCAGTAGTCCCCCCGAGGGACATGCTAACTATGGCTACACCTTC.

J is TRBJ2-7 and V is TRBV6-2 or TRBV6-3; D unresolved. Germline values: CDR1 MNHEY, CDR2 SVGEGT. The CDR3 is made up of 12 amino acids. Trimming stripped 6 bases from V and 4 bases from J, with 10 bases between. In DNA form, the CDR3 reads TGTGCCAGCAGCCAAACGAGGTACGAGCAGTACTTC. Translation gives CASSQTRYEQYF.

This chain connects TRBV11-3 to TRBJ2-6; D is undetermined. The CDR3 consists of 13 residues. Between the trimmed V and J ends, which lost 4 bases and 3 bases, there was a span of 4 bases. Germline V lookup: CDR1 SGHNT, CDR2 YENEEA. The CDR3 sequence: CASSSYGANVLTF. The CDR3 DNA sequence: TGTGCCAGCAGCTCCTATGGGGCCAACGTCCTGACTTTC.

J is TRBJ1-1 and V is TRBV11-2, with D maybe TRBD1 (6 bases). This CDR3 comprises 14 residues. V lost 5 bases and J 0 bases, leaving 10 bases between the germline ends. The germline V gene encodes CDR1 SGHAT and CDR2 FQNNGV. CDR3 nucleotide sequence: TGTGCCAGCAGCCGAGGACAGATGAACACTGAAGCTTTCTTT. Translating it yields CASSRGQMNTEAFF.

About this clone itself: Other DNA sequences in this specimen translate into the identical CDR3. The V and J genes are TRBV9 and TRBJ2-3; 10 bases are a match to TRBD2. This CDR3 has 16 residues. The V and J ends lost 0 bases and 3 bases, in that order; junction bases with no gene match: 4. Germline V gene data show CDR1 as SGDLS and CDR2 as YYNGEE. The CDR3 reads CASSVGSSGGTDTQYF. The CDR3 coding sequence is TGTGCCAGCAGCGTAGGTAGTAGCGGGGGGACAGATACGCAGTATTTT.

This clone was picked up a small number of times. This CDR3 is also generated by other DNA sequences in the sample. Here the CDR3 DNA reads TGTGCCAGCAGCTCCGGGGGAGGCACTGAAGCTTTCTTT. Translated, it gives CASSSGGGTEAFF. V and J are TRBV7-2 and TRBJ1-1; D is possibly TRBD1 (5 bases). Germline CDR1 SGHTA, CDR2 FQGNSA. This CDR3 region has 13 residues. The ends were cut back, 4 bases at V and 4 bases at J, with 10 bases in the middle.

Written as DNA, the CDR3 is TGTGCCAGCAGCCCGCAGACTAGCGGGGTGACAGATACGCAGTATTTT. Its translation is CASSPQTSGVTDTQYF. The V and J genes are TRBV7-6 and TRBJ2-3, with TRBD2 matching 11 bases. The junction had 7 bases not matched to a gene; V was cut back by 5 bases and J by 3 bases. The germline V gene encodes CDR1 SGHVS and CDR2 FNYEAQ. The CDR3 has 16 residues. Full variable domain (remainder filled in from reference TRBV7-6 and TRBJ2-3): GAGVSQSPRYKVTKRGQDVALRCDPISGHVSLYWYRQALGQGPEFLTYFNYEAQQDKSGLPNDRFSAERPEGSISTLTIQRTEQRDSAMYRCASSPQTSGVTDTQYFGPGTRLTVL.

This sequence joins TRBV5-1 and TRBJ2-1; 8 nucleotides line up with TRBD2. V lost 4 bases to trimming and J lost 4 bases; unmatched junction nucleotides: 10. The CDR3 contains 16 residues. CDR1 and CDR2 (germline): SGHRS, YFSETQ. The CDR3 sequence is CASSVPTSGEYNEQFF. The DNA of the CDR3 is TGCGCCAGCAGCGTGCCCACTAGCGGTGAATACAATGAGCAGTTCTTC.

This chain connects TRBV5-4 to TRBJ1-5; the D gene is possibly TRBD1 (5 bases). Trimming removed 2 bases from V and 11 bases from J, with 14 bases in between. The CDR3 is 13 amino acids. CDR1 and CDR2 from the germline V gene are SGHNT and YYREEE (reference sequence). This CDR3 is CASSFEQVESQHF. The CDR3 nucleotides read TGTGCCAGCAGCTTTGAACAGGTTGAGTCCCAGCATTTT.

The chain couples TRBV20-1 to TRBJ2-5; the D gene is possibly TRBD2 (5 bases). The CDR3 length is 11 residues. Deletions cut 7 bases from V and 4 bases from J, with 10 bases between. Germline-derived CDR1 and CDR2 are DFQATT and SNEGSKA (reference sequence). In DNA form, the CDR3 reads TGCAGTGTTGAGGCGGGAGAGACCCAGTACTTC. Translated: CSVEAGETQYF.

This rearrangement joins TRBV7-9 to TRBJ1-5, with D unclear. V lost 2 bases, J lost 7 bases, and 9 bases lay in between. Germline assignment: CDR1 SEHNR and CDR2 FQNEAQ (reference sequence). The CDR3 sequence is 13 residues long. CDR3 loop: CASSLNEGQPQHF. CDR3 DNA: TGTGCCAGCAGCTTAAACGAGGGACAGCCCCAGCATTTT. Variable domain in full (rest from reference TRBV7-9 and TRBJ1-5): DTGVSQNPRHKITKRGQNVTFRCDPISEHNRLYWYRQTLGQGPEFLTYFQNEAQLEKSRLLSDRFSAERPKGSFSTLEIQRTEQGDSAMYLCASSLNEGQPQHFGDGTRLSIL.

The chain couples TRBV19 to TRBJ2-4; possible D gene TRBD2, 5 bases. Trimming stripped 1 base from V and 2 bases from J, with 15 bases between. Germline CDR1 reads LNHDA; CDR2 reads SQIVND (reference sequence). The CDR3 spans 17 residues. The CDR3: CASSIGRMLGTKNIQYF. For the CDR3, the DNA is TGTGCCAGTAGTATAGGGCGCATGCTCGGGACCAAAAACATTCAGTACTTC.

V is TRBV18 and J is TRBJ2-3, with 9 bases identical to TRBD1. Germline-derived CDR1 and CDR2 are KGHSH and LQKENI. The CDR3 is 15 residues long. Trimming cost V 2 bases and J 4 bases; bases outside gene matches: 4. The CDR3 DNA is TGTGCCAGCTCACCAAGGACAGGGGCGGCAGATACGCAGTATTTT. Translating gives CASSPRTGAADTQYF.

This rearrangement joins TRBV7-2 to TRBJ1-4; D remains ambiguous. The CDR3 runs 14 residues. The germline V gene encodes CDR1 SGHTA and CDR2 FQGNSA. V gave up 6 bases and J gave up 8 bases, with 16 bases separating them. CDR3 coding DNA: TGTGCCAGCAGTCTAAACGCATTACCGGAAAAACTGTTTTTT. This sequence encodes CASSLNALPEKLFF.

The chain carries TRBV7-3 and TRBJ1-1; D is uncertain. V lost 8 bases, J lost 1 base, and 17 bases lay in between. There are 15 residues in the CDR3. The V gene's germline CDR1 is SGHTA and CDR2 FQGTGA. CDR3 DNA sequence: TGTGCCAGCCTAATTACCGGGTATAGGAACACTGAAGCTTTCTTT. Protein: CASLITGYRNTEAFF.

V gene TRBV6-2 or TRBV6-3 combines with J gene TRBJ2-1, with 10 nucleotides matching TRBD2. Germline V gene data show CDR1 as MNHEY and CDR2 as SVGEGT. This CDR3 spans 16 amino acids. The V segment lost 2 bases and the J segment 4 bases; nucleotides outside the gene matches: 5. The CDR3 DNA follows: TGTGCCAGCAGTTACCTCGGACTAGCGGCATACAATGAGCAGTTCTTC. This codes for CASSYLGLAAYNEQFF.

This clone was observed a few times. V usage is TRBV3-1 (or the pseudogene TRBV3-2) and J usage is TRBJ1-1; no reliable D call. The CDR3 loop spans 12 amino acids. The germline CDR1 and CDR2 sequences are LGHDT and YNNKEL (reference sequence). V shed 1 base and J shed 5 bases, with 5 bases lying between them. The CDR3 protein is CASSQGPTEAFF. The CDR3 DNA reads as TGTGCCAGCAGCCAAGGTCCGACTGAAGCTTTCTTT.

This clone occurred a few times. This chain links TRBV5-1 with TRBJ2-5; TRBD1 is a possible D gene (6 bases). The length of the CDR3 is 15 residues. The germline V and J ends were trimmed by 0 bases and 4 bases, with 13 bases remaining between them. The germline CDR1 and CDR2 sequences are SGHRS and YFSETQ. The CDR3 loop reads CASSLGGQWGETQYF. The CDR3 bases are TGCGCCAGCAGCTTGGGGGGGCAATGGGGAGAGACCCAGTACTTC.

This rearrangement joins TRBV19 to TRBJ2-7; 7 bases are a match to TRBD2. CDR3 length: 14 residues. From germline, CDR1 is LNHDA and CDR2 SQIVND (reference sequence). V dropped 6 bases and J dropped 5; count of bases not matched to a gene: 10. CDR3 in amino acids: CASSRTSISHEQYF. For the CDR3, the DNA is TGTGCCAGTAGCCGGACTAGTATTTCCCACGAGCAGTACTTC. Based on the CDR3 plus reference TRBV19 and TRBJ2-7, the full variable domain is DGGITQSPKYLFRKEGQNVTLSCEQNLNHDAMYWYRQDPGQGLRLIYYSQIVNDFQKGDIAEGYSVSREKKESFPLTVTSAQKNPTAFYLCASSRTSISHEQYFGPGTRLTVT.

The V gene is TRBV27, the J gene TRBJ2-3; 8 bases match TRBD1. The CDR3 has 15 amino acids. V was clipped by 5 bases and J by 6 bases; unmatched bases: 10. Germline CDR1 reads MNHEY; CDR2 reads SMNVEV (reference sequence). CDR3 loop: CASSRTGQAFDTQYF. CDR3 coding DNA: TGTGCCAGCAGTAGGACGGGACAGGCCTTCGATACGCAGTATTTT.

This clone turned up a few times. The chain joins TRBV4-1 to TRBJ2-7; D perhaps matches TRBD2 (5 bases). The CDR3 totals 17 residues. Germline CDR1 is MGHRA and CDR2 is YSYEKL. Trimming took off 1 base at V and 0 bases at J, with 16 bases between the two ends. The CDR3 DNA follows: TGCGCCAGCAGCCAAGGATTTCAGCGGTATTACTCCTACGAGCAGTACTTC. Amino acids: CASSQGFQRYYSYEQYF.

CDR3 DNA sequence: TGTGCCAGCAGTTTGTATACAGGGGAAGCGACGAACTATGGCTACACCTTC. Encoded protein: CASSLYTGEATNYGYTF. V gene TRBV27 combines with J gene TRBJ1-2; 7 bases are a match to TRBD1. Per the germline V gene, CDR1 is MNHEY and CDR2 is SMNVEV (reference sequence). V was clipped by 3 bases and J by 2 bases; unmatched bases: 12. The CDR3 consists of 17 residues.

This chain connects TRBV4-2 to TRBJ1-5, with a weak D call TRBD1 (5 bases). There are 15 residues in the CDR3. Germline values: CDR1 LGHNA, CDR2 YNFKEQ. The V end was cut by 0 bases, the J end by 3 bases, with 9 bases between. The CDR3 is CASSQDSGDNQPQHF. CDR3 sequence (DNA): TGTGCCAGCAGCCAAGATTCGGGGGACAATCAGCCCCAGCATTTT.